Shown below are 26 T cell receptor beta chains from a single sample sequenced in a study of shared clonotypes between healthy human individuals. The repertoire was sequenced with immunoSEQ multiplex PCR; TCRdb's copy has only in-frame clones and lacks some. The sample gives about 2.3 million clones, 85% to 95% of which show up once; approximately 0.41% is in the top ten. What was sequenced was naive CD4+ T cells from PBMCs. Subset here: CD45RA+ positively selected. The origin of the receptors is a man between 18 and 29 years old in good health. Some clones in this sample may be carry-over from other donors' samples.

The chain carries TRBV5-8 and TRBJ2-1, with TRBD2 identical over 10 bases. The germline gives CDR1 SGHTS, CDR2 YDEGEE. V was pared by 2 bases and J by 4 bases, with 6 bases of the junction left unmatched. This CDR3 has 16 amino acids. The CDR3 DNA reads TGTGCCAGCAGCTTCGGACTAGCGGAGACTTACAATGAGCAGTTCTTC. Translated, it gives CASSFGLAETYNEQFF.

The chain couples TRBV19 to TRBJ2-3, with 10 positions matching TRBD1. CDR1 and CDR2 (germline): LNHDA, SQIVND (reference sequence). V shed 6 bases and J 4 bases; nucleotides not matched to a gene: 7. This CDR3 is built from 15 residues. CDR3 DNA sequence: TGTGCCAGTAGCTGGGACAGGGGTGGTTCAGATACGCAGTATTTT. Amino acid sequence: CASSWDRGGSDTQYF.

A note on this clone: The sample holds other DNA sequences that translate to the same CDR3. CDR3: CASSLDPGYEQYF. CDR3 sequence (DNA): TGTGCCAGCAGCTTAGACCCGGGGTACGAGCAGTACTTC. The chain combines TRBV11-2 with TRBJ2-7; D is possibly TRBD2 (5 bases). Germline CDR1 is SGHAT and CDR2 is FQNNGV. Trimming cost V 0 bases and J 4 bases, with 7 bases left between them. The CDR3 covers 13 residues.

CDR3 sequence reads: CASSGAGSQYF. The CDR3 DNA follows: TGTGCCAGCAGTGGGGCGGGGTCGCAGTACTTC. The rearrangement uses TRBV2 and TRBJ2-7; D is perhaps TRBD2 (6 bases). The V end lost 4 bases, the J end lost 9 bases, and 10 bases lay between the germline ends. The CDR3 length is 11 residues. Germline assignment: CDR1 SNHLY and CDR2 FYNNEI.

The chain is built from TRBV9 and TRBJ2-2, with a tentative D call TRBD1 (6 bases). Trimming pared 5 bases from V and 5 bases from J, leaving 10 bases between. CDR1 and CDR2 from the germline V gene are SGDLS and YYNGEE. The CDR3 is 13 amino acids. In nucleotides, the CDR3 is TGTGCCAGCAGGGCAGGGGTAACCGGGGAGCTGTTTTTT. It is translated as CASRAGVTGELFF.

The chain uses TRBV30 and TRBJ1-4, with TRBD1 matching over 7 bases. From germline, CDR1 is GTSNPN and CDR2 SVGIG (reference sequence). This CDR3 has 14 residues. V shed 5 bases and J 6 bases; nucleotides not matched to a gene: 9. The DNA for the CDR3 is TGTGCCTGGCTCAGGGGGACGGCGGATGAAAAACTGTTTTTT. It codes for CAWLRGTADEKLFF.

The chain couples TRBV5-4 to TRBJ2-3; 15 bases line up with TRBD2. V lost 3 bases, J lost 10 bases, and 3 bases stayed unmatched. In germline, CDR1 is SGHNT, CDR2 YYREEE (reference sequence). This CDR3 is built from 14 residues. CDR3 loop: CASSYGLAGGPQYF. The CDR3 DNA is TGTGCCAGCAGCTACGGACTAGCGGGAGGGCCGCAGTATTTT.

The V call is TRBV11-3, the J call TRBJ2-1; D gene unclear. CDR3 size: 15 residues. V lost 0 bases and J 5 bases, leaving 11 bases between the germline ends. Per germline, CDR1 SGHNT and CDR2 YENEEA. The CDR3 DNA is TGTGCCAGCAGCTTAGATCATAACAGAGACAATGAGCAGTTCTTC. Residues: CASSLDHNRDNEQFF.

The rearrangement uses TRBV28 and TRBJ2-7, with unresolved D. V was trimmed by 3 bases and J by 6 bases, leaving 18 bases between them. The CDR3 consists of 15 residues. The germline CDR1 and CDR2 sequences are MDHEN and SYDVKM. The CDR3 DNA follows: TGTGCCAGCAGTTTGAATCAGGCACTCGACCGCGAGCAGTACTTC. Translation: CASSLNQALDREQYF.

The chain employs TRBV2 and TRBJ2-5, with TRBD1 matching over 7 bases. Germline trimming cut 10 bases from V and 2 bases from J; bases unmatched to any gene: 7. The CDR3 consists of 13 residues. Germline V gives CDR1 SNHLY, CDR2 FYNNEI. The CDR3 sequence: CATRRDRQETQYF. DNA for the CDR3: TGTGCCACCCGCCGGGACAGACAAGAGACCCAGTACTTC.

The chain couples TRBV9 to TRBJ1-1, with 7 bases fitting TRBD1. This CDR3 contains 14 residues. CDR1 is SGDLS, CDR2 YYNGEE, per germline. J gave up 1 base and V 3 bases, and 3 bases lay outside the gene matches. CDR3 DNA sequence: TGTGCCAGCAGCGACTACAGGGGGAACACTGAAGCTTTCTTT. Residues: CASSDYRGNTEAFF.

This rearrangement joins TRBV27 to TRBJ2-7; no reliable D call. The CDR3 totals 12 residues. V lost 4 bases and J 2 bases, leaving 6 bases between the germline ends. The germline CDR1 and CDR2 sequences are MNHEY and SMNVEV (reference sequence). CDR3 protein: CASSSAAYEQYF. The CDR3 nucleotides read TGTGCCAGCAGTTCCGCAGCCTACGAGCAGTACTTC.

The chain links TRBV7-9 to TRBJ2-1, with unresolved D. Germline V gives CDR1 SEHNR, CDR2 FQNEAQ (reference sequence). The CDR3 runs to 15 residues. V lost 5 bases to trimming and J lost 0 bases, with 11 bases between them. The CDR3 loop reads CASSGIGSSYNEQFF. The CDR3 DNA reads TGTGCCAGCAGCGGAATAGGAAGCTCCTACAATGAGCAGTTCTTC.

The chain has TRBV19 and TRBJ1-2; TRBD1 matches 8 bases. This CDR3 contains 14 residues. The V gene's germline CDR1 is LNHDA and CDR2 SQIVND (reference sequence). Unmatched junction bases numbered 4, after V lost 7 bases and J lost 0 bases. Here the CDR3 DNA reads TGTGCCAGTACAGACAGGGGCACTAACTATGGCTACACCTTC. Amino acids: CASTDRGTNYGYTF.

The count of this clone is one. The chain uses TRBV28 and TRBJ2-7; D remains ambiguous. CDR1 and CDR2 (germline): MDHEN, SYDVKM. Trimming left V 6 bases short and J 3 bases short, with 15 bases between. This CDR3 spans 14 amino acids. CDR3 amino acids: CASSSSLTVYEQYF. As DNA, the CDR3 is TGTGCCAGCAGCTCAAGTCTGACCGTCTACGAGCAGTACTTC.

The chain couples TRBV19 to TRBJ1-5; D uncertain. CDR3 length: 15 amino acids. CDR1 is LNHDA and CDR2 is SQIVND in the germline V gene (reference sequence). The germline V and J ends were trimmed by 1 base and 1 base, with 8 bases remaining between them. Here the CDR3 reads CASSIGRFSNQPQHF. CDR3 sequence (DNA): TGTGCCAGTAGTATAGGACGGTTCAGCAATCAGCCCCAGCATTTT. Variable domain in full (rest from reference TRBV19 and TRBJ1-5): DGGITQSPKYLFRKEGQNVTLSCEQNLNHDAMYWYRQDPGQGLRLIYYSQIVNDFQKGDIAEGYSVSREKKESFPLTVTSAQKNPTAFYLCASSIGRFSNQPQHFGDGTRLSIL.

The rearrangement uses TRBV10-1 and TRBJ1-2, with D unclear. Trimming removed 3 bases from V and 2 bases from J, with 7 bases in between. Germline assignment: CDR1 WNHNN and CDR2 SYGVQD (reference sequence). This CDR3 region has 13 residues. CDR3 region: CASSENTNYGYTF. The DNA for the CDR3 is TGCGCCAGCAGTGAAAACACCAACTATGGCTACACCTTC.

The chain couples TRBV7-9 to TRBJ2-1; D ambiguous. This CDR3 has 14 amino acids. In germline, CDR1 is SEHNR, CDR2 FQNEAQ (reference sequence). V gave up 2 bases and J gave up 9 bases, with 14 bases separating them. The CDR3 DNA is TGTGCCAGCAGCTTAAGCCTTCGAGTTGCTGAGCAGTTCTTC. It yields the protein CASSLSLRVAEQFF.

CDR3 region: CASSLDPPGLGGTNEKLFF. The CDR3 nucleotides are TGCGCCAGCAGCTTGGACCCCCCAGGGCTGGGAGGAACTAATGAAAAACTGTTTTTT. The V and J genes are TRBV5-1 and TRBJ1-4; the D gene is possibly TRBD1 (5 bases). This CDR3 region has 19 residues. The germline gives CDR1 SGHRS, CDR2 YFSETQ. The V gene lost 0 bases and the J gene lost 1 base, with 19 bases spanning the gap.

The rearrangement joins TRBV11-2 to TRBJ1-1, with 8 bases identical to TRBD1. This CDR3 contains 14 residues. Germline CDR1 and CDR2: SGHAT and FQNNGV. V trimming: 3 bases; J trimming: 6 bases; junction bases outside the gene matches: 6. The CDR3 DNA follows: TGTGCCAGCAGCTTTTACAGGGGGTTCGCTGAAGCTTTCTTT. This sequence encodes CASSFYRGFAEAFF.

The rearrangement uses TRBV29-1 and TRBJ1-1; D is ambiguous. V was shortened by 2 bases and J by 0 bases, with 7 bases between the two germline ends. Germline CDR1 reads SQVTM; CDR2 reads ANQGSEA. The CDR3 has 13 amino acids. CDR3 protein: CSVERPMNTEAFF. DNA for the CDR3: TGCAGCGTTGAAAGACCCATGAACACTGAAGCTTTCTTT.

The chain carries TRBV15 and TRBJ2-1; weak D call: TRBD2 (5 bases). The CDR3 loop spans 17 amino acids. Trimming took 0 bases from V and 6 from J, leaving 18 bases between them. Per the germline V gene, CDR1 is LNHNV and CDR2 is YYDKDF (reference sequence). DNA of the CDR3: TGTGCCACCAGCAGAGATCAAGCTGGAGCGGCAACCAATGAGCAGTTCTTC. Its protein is CATSRDQAGAATNEQFF.

In DNA form, the CDR3 reads TGTGCCAGCAGTTACTCTTGGGGAGGGAGATCCTACGAGCAGTACTTC. Translated, it gives CASSYSWGGRSYEQYF. The chain is built from TRBV6-5 and TRBJ2-7; 7 bases fit TRBD2. Trimming at V came to 0 bases and at J to 1 base, leaving 6 bases not matched to a gene. The V gene's germline CDR1 is MNHEY and CDR2 SVGAGI. The CDR3 extends over 16 amino acids.

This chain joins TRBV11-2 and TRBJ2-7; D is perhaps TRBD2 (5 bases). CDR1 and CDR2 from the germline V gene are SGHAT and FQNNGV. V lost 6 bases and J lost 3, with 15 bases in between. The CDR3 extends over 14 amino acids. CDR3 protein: CASSPAIGGYEQYF. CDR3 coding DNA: TGTGCCAGCAGTCCTGCGATAGGAGGCTACGAGCAGTACTTC.

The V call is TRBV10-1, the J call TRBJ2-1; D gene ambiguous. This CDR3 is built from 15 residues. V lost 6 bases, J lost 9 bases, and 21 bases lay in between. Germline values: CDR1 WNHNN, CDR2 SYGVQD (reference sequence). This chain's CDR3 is CASSPRQGPLGEQFF. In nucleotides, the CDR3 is TGCGCCAGCAGCCCGAGACAAGGGCCCTTAGGTGAGCAGTTCTTC.

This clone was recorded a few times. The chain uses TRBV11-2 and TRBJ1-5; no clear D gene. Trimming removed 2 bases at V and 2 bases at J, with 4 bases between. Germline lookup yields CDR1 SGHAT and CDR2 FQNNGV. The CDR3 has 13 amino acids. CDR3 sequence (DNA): TGTGCCAGCAGCTTACATGGCAATCAGCCCCAGCATTTT. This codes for CASSLHGNQPQHF.